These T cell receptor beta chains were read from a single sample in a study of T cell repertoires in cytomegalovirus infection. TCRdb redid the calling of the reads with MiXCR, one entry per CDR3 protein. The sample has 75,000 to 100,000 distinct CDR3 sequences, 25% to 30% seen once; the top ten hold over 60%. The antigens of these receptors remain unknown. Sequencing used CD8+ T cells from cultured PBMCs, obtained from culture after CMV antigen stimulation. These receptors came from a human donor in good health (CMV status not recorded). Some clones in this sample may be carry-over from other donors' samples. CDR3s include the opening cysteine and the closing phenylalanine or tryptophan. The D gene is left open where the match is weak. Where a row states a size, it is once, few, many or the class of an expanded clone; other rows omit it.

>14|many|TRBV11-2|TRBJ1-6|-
TGTGCCAGCAGCTTAGATGTGGTCGTTTCACCCCTCCACTTT
CASSLDVVVSPLHF
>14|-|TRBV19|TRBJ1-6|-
TGTGTCAGTAGCTTTAGCTCCTATAATTCACCCCTCCACTTT
CVSSFSSYNSPLHF
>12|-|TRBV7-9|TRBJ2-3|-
TGTGCCAGCAGCTTAGATGGTGTAACGCAGTATTTT
CASSLDGVTQYF
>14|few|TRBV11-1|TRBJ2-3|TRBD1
TGTGCCAGCAGCCATCCAGGGGGTACAGATACGCAGTATTTT
CASSHPGGTDTQYF
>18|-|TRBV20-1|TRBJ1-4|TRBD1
TGCAGTGCTAGCAAGGGGCGGGGGACAGGACGACCTAATGAAAAACTGTTTTTT
CSASKGRGTGRPNEKLFF
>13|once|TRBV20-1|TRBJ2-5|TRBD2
TGCAGTGCTCGCGGGGGGGCCCTGGAGACCCAGTACTTC
CSARGGALETQYF
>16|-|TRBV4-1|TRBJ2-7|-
TGCGCCAGCAGCTACTCAGCTGGACAGAGTTCCTACGAGCAGTACTTC
CASSYSAGQSSYEQYF
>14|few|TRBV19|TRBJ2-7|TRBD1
TGTGCCAGTAGTTCCGGGACAGGGGATTACGAGCAGTACTTC
CASSSGTGDYEQYF
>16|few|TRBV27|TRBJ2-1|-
TGTGCCAGCAGTCTACTACTCCCTCAGGGATCGGGCGAGCAGTTCTTC
CASSLLLPQGSGEQFF
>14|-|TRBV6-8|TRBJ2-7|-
TGTGCCAGCAGTCTCGGGACATTCTCCTACGAGCAGTACTTC
CASSLGTFSYEQYF
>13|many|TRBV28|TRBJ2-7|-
TGTGCCAGCAGTTCCCTAGGTCTGTTGGAGCAGTACTTC
CASSSLGLLEQYF
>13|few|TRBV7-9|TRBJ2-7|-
TGTGCCAGCACCAAGGAGGGGTCCCACGAGCAGTACTTC
CASTKEGSHEQYF
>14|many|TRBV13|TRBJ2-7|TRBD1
TGTGCCAGCAGCACAGGGGGCGCGATCAACGAGCAGTACTTC
CASSTGGAINEQYF
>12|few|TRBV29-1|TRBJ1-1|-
TGCAGCGGTTGCAGGGAAAGCTGGGAAGCTTTCTTT
CSGCRESWEAFF
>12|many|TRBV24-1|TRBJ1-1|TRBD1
TGTGCCACACGACAGGGGTCTTCTGAAGCTTTCTTT
CATRQGSSEAFF
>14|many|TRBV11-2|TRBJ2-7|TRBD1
TGTGCCAGCAGCTTTTGGACAGGACCCTACGAGCAGTACTTC
CASSFWTGPYEQYF
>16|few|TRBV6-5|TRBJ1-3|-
TGTGCCAGCAGTACCGGGACACTCGGCTCTGGAAACACCATATATTTT
CASSTGTLGSGNTIYF
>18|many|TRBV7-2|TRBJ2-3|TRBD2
TGTGCCAGCAGCCCGGGGACTAGCGGGGGTTTCCCACGATTGGTGCAGTATTTT
CASSPGTSGGFPRLVQYF
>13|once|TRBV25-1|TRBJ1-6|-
TGTGCCAGCAATCAAGCCTATAATTCACCCCTCCACTTT
CASNQAYNSPLHF
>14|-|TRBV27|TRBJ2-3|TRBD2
TGTGCCAGCACCCTAGCGGGGGCCACAGATACGCAGTATTTT
CASTLAGATDTQYF
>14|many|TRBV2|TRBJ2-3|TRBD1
TGTGCCAGCATTTGGACAGGTATCACAGATACGCAGTATTTT
CASIWTGITDTQYF
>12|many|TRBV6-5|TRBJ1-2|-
TGTGCCAGCAGGGACCTAGGGGGGGGCTACACCTTC
CASRDLGGGYTF
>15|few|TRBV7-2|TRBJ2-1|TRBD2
TGTGCCAGCAGCTTTCTAGCGGGGGGGCCGAATGAGCAGTTCTTC
CASSFLAGGPNEQFF
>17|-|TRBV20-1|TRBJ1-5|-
TGCAGTGCTAGAACTGACCGCACCTCCAATAGCAATCAGCCCCAGCATTTT
CSARTDRTSNSNQPQHF
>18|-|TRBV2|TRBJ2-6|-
TGTGCCAGCAGTGAAGCGCTTTATTACGAGGCGGGGGCCAACGTCCTGACTTTC
CASSEALYYEAGANVLTF
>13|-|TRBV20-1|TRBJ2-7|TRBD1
TGCAGTGGGCAGACAGGGGGGGTGTACGAGCAGTACTTC
CSGQTGGVYEQYF
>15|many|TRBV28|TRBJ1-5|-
TGTGCCAGCAGTTGGCTTGGGCAAAGCAATCAGCCCCAGCATTTT
CASSWLGQSNQPQHF
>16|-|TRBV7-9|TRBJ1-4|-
TGTGCCAGCAGCTCTGGGCACCCCGTGGACGAAGAAAAACTGTTTTTT
CASSSGHPVDEEKLFF
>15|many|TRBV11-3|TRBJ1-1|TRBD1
TGTGCCAGCCCAATACAGGGGGCGATTGACACTGAAGCTTTCTTT
CASPIQGAIDTEAFF
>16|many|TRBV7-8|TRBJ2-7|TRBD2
TGTGCCAGCAGCAGAACTAGCGGGGGACTGCCCTACGAGCAGTACTTC
CASSRTSGGLPYEQYF